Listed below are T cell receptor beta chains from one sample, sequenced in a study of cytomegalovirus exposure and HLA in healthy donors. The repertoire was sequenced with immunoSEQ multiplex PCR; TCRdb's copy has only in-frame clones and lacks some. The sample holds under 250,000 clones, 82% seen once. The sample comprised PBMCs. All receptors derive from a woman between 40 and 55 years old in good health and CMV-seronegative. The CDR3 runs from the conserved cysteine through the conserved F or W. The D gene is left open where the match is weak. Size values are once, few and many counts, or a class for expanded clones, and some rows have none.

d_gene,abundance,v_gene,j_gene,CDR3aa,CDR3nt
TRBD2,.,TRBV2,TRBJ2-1,CASTLSGAYNEQFF,TGTGCCAGCACTCTTAGCGGGGCTTACAATGAGCAGTTCTTC
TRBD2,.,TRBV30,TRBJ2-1,CAWSDWGRGSYNEQFF,TGTGCCTGGAGCGATTGGGGGAGGGGCTCCTACAATGAGCAGTTCTTC
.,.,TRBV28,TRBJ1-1,CASSLGRATEAFF,TGTGCCAGCAGTTTAGGCAGGGCCACTGAAGCTTTCTTT
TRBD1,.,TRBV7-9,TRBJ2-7,CASSSGRGLLHYEQYF,TGTGCCAGCAGCTCCGGCAGGGGGCTTCTCCACTACGAGCAGTACTTC
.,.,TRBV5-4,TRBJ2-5,CASSRDMGEETQYF,TGTGCCAGCAGCCGGGACATGGGGGAAGAGACCCAGTACTTC
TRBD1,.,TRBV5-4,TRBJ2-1,CASSQGGTQYNEQFF,TGTGCCAGCAGCCAAGGGGGCACCCAGTACAATGAGCAGTTCTTC
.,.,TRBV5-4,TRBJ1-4,CASSQGNEKLFF,TGTGCCAGCAGCCAGGGTAATGAAAAACTGTTTTTT
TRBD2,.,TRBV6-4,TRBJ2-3,CASTPTSGRTDTQYF,TGTGCCAGCACTCCGACTAGCGGGAGGACAGATACGCAGTATTTT
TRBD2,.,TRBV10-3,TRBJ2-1,CAISESGTSGTLADEQFF,TGTGCCATCAGTGAGTCGGGGACTAGCGGGACCCTCGCCGATGAGCAGTTCTTC
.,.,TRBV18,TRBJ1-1,CASSPGVLMNTEAFF,TGTGCCAGCTCACCCGGAGTCCTGATGAACACTGAAGCTTTCTTT
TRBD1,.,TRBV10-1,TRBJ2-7,CASSPSDRGDYEQYF,TGCGCCAGCAGTCCTTCAGACAGGGGGGACTACGAGCAGTACTTC
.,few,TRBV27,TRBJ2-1,CASSLAGLYNEQFF,TGTGCCAGCAGTTTAGCGGGACTTTACAATGAGCAGTTCTTC
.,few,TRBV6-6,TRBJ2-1,CASEGIGSGGFNEQFF,TGTGCCAGCGAAGGTATCGGGTCTGGAGGGTTCAATGAGCAGTTCTTC
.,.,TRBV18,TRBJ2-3,CASSPYSTSTDTQYF,TGTGCCAGCTCACCATATTCGACTTCCACAGATACGCAGTATTTT
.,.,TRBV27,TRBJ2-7,CASSFTVSYEQYF,TGTGCCAGCAGTTTCACAGTCTCCTACGAGCAGTACTTC
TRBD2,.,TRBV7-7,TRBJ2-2,CASSLAAGINTGELFF,TGTGCCAGCAGCTTAGCAGCGGGGATAAACACCGGGGAGCTGTTTTTT
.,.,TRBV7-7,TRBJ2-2,CASSPERSNTGELFF,TGTGCCAGCAGTCCTGAGCGGTCGAACACCGGGGAGCTGTTTTTT
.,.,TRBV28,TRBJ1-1,CASSPHDIMNTEAFF,TGTGCCAGCAGTCCTCACGACATAATGAACACTGAAGCTTTCTTT
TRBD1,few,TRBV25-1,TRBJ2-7,CASSEDWTGSYEQYF,TGTGCCAGCAGTGAAGATTGGACAGGGTCCTACGAGCAGTACTTC
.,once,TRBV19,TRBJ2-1,CASSIPYGGGNYNEQFF,TGTGCCAGTAGTATCCCCTATGGGGGAGGCAACTACAATGAGCAGTTCTTC
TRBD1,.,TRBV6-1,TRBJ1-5,CASSETGAQPQHF,TGTGCCAGCAGTGAGACAGGGGCCCAGCCCCAGCATTTT
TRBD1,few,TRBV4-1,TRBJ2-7,CASRDLTGGDVYEQYF,TGCGCCAGCAGGGACTTAACAGGGGGAGACGTCTACGAGCAGTACTTC
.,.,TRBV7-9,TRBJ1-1,CASSLVGLNTEAFF,TGTGCCAGCAGCTTAGTGGGCCTGAACACTGAAGCTTTCTTT
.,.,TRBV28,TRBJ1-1,CASSTNRVSPNPEAFF,TGTGCCAGCAGTACCAACAGGGTCAGCCCGAATCCCGAAGCTTTCTTT
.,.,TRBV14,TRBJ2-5,CASSRTVQETQYF,TGTGCCAGCAGCCGGACTGTACAAGAGACCCAGTACTTC
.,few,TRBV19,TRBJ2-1,CASSDRLEQFF,TGTGCCAGTAGCGACAGACTTGAGCAGTTCTTC
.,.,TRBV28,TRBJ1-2,CASSLWDRGGTSGGYTF,TGTGCCAGCAGTTTATGGGATCGGGGAGGCACTAGCGGCGGCTACACCTTC
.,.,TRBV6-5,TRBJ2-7,CASSPRQGRDEQYF,TGTGCCAGCAGCCCCCGACAGGGGAGGGACGAGCAGTACTTC
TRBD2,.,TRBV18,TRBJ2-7,CVSSPPGLAVYEQYF,TGTGTCAGCTCACCACCGGGACTAGCGGTATACGAGCAGTACTTC
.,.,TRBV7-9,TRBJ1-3,CASSYRDTSSGNTIYF,TGTGCCAGCAGCTACCGGGACACAAGCTCTGGAAACACCATATATTTT
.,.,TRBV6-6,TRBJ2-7,CASRGTGLTYEQYF,TGTGCCAGCAGGGGCACGGGACTGACCTACGAGCAGTACTTC
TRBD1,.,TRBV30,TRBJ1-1,CAWRPRRQGARRWNTGAFF,TGTGCCTGGAGGCCTCGTAGACAGGGAGCTCGAAGATGGAACACTGGAGCTTTCTTT
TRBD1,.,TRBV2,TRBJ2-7,CAGRTQGASEEQYF,TGTGCCGGCCGGACACAGGGGGCGTCTGAGGAGCAGTACTTC
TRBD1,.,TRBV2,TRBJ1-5,CASSEATGGNNQPQHF,TGTGCCAGCAGTGAAGCGACAGGGGGCAACAATCAGCCCCAGCATTTT
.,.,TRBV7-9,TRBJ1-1,CASTLGDTGAFF,TGTGCCAGCACCCTCGGGGACACAGGGGCTTTCTTT
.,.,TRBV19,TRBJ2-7,CASSVWGDYEQYF,TGTGCCAGTAGCGTTTGGGGGGACTACGAGCAGTACTTC
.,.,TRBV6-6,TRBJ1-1,CASSLVSSEAFF,TGTGCCAGCAGTTTAGTGTCGTCTGAAGCTTTCTTT
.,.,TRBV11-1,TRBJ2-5,CASSSTDNSQETQYF,TGTGCCAGCAGCTCGACGGACAACTCGCAAGAGACCCAGTACTTC
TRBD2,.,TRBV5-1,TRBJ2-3,CASSLADLAGGPLTQYF,TGCGCCAGCAGCTTGGCCGATCTAGCGGGAGGTCCCCTTACGCAGTATTTT
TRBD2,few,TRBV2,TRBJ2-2,CASRATGGRVNGELFF,TGTGCCAGCAGAGCCACCGGGGGGAGGGTGAACGGGGAGCTGTTTTTT
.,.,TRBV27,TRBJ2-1,CASSLRTWNEQFF,TGTGCCAGCAGTTTAAGAACTTGGAATGAGCAGTTCTTC